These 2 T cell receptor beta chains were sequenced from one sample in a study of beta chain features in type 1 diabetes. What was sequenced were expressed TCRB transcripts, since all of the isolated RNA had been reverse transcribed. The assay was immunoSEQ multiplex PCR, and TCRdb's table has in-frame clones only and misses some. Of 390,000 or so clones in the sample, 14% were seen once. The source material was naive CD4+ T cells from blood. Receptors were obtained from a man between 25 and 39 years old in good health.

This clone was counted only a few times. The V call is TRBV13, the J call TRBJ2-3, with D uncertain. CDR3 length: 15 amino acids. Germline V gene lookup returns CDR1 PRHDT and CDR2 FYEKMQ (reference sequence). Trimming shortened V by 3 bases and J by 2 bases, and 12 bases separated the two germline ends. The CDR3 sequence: CASSFTGIHTDTQYF. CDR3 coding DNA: TGTGCCAGCAGCTTTACGGGTATTCACACAGATACGCAGTATTTT. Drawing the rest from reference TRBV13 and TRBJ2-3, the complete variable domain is AAGVIQSPRHLIKEKRETATLKCYPIPRHDTVYWYQQGPGQDPQFLISFYEKMQSDKGSIPDRFSAQQFSDYHSELNMSSLELGDSALYFCASSFTGIHTDTQYFGPGTRLTVL.

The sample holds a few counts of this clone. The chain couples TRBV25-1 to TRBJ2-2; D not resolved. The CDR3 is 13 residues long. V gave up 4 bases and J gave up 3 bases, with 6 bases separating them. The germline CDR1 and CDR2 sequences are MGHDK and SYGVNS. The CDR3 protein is CASSALYTGELFF. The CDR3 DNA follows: TGTGCCAGCAGTGCCCTGTACACCGGGGAGCTGTTTTTT.